This T cell receptor (beta chain) was sequenced in a study of control samples from healthy donors and cancer patients. The CDR3 contains 16 residues. The germline V and J ends were trimmed by 4 bases and 0 bases, with 14 bases remaining between them. CDR1 and CDR2 (germline): SGHNT, YYREEE (reference sequence). Clones were sequenced by immunoSEQ multiplex PCR, and TCRdb holds only the in-frame ones, with some missing. This sample has about 160,000 clones, with around nine tenths found just once. The TCR originated in a young man in good health. The V and J genes are TRBV5-4 and TRBJ1-3; D might be TRBD1 (6 bases). Sequences were obtained from blood. DNA for the CDR3: TGTGCCAGCAGCCCTGGACAGTTCGGCTCTGGAAACACCATATATTTT. Residues: CASSPGQFGSGNTIYF.